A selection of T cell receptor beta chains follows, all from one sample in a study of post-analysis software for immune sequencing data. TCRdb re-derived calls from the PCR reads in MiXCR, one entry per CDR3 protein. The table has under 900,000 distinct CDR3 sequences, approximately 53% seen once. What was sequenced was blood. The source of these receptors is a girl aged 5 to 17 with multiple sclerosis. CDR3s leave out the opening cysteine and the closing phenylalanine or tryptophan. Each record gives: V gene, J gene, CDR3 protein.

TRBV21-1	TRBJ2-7	ASSRGRLWEQY
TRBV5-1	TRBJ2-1	ASSLEGLSYNEQF
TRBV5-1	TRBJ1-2	ASSLLGIGYGYT
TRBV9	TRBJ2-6	ASSVGVAPGTGANVLT
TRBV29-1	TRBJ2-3	TMASGGTDTQY
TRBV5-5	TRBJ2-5	ASSLAEHDQETQY
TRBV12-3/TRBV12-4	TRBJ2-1	ASSPRQGGWGEQF
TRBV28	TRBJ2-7	ASTFGSGAQY
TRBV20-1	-	SASYGAARSETQY
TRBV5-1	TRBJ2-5	ASSRTGDETQY
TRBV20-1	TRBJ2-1	SARDFSGNNEQF
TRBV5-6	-	ASSVDRGRFYEQY
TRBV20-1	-	SASTPGTAKETQY
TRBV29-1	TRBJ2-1	SGRGLAYEQF
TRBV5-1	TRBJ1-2	ASSLEGTRSNYGYT
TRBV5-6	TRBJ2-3	ASSLGLTSGGRTDTQY
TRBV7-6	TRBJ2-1	ASSAGTDSYNEQF
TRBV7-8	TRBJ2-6	ASRSTGSGANVLT
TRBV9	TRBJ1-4	ASSVAPDTDEKLF
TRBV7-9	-	ASGLTDYEQY
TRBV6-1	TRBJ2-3	ASGAAPFSTDTQY
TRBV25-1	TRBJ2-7	ASSDPYKGYEQY
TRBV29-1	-	SVQTVLLPEQY
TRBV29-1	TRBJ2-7	SVAHNEQY
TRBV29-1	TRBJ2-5	SVRPPGLAGVETQY
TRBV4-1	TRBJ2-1	ASSQEYLAVNEQF
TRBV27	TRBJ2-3	ASSPARLAGVITDTQY
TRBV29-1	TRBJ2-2	SARDRPLPGELF
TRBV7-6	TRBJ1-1	ASSLVSGGSEAF
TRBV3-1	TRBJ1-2	ASSQDRQTYGYT
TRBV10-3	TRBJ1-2	AISDSLHSGYT
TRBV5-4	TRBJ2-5	ASSLIGGGETQY
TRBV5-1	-	ASNAGPPYEQY
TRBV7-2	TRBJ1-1	ASSLVGGTTEAF
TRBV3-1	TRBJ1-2	ASSDDSDIYGHT
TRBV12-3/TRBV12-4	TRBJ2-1	ASRAPSYNEQF
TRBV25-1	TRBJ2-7	ASSARNSYEQY
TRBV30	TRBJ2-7	AWSAQGGAGRSSYEQY
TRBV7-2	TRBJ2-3	ASSLAATSGGTSTDTQY
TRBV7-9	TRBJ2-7	ASSLIRTGSSYEQY
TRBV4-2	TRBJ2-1	ASSQGGLAGARYNEQF
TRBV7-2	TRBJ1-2	ASSLGPGQGGGYT
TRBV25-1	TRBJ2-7	ASSEYAAGGAEQY
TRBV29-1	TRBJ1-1	SAGGPANPQAF
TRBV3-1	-	ASSNRTGDYEQY
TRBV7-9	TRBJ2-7	ASSLGASGGDVRDEQY
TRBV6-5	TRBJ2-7	ASSKPPGAQY
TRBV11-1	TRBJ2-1	ASSHSKKTGTGVLNEQF
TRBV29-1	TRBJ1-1	SVARRMNTEAF
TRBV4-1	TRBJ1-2	ASSQDSTKDVNYGYT
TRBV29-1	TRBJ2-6	SVGRTGAGANVLT
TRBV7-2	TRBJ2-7	ASSRKATSGPVSYEQY
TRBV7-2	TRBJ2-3	ASSLVGGRHQSTDTQY
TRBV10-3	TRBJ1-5	AANQEGVGSNQPQH
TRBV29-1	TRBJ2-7	SAPVGYYYEQY
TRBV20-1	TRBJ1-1	SAGTVNTEAF
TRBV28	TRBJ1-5	ASRASFSGPSLGNQPQH
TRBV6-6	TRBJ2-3	ASSFYTGGVADTQY
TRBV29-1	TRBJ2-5	SVAWDVRGSETQY